This T cell receptor beta chain was observed in a study of tumor-infiltrating lymphocytes in primary liver carcinoma. The investigators made TCR beta cDNA from about 0.45 ug total RNA, using a constant-region primer. Libraries of TCR beta came from three nested multiplex PCR rounds with slightly modified ARM-PCR. The study ran its first two PCR rounds for around 10 cycles each, using TRBV1-TRBV30 forward primers and a C-beta reverse primer. TCRdb redid the calling of the multiplex PCR reads with MiXCR, one entry per CDR3 protein. The sample shows about 37,000 distinct CDR3 sequences, roughly 75% of them seen only once. Worth noting for this clonotype: The final CDR3 position lacks the conserved phenylalanine or tryptophan, pointing to a likely read error.

The roughly 20-34 mg bulk tissue piece was not sorted before simultaneous RNA and DNA extraction. CDR3 length equals 14 residues. The V gene end was trimmed by 0 bases and the J gene end by 7 bases; junction bases not matched to a gene: 2. CDR1 and CDR2 (germline): MRHNA, SNTAGT. The receptor was isolated from a man in his forties with primary liver carcinoma and hepatitis B virus infection. The sample was tumor-adjacent normal liver tissue. The chain carries TRBV6-4 and TRBJ2-1; 8 nucleotides align to TRBD2. The CDR3 nucleotides are TGTGCCAGCAGTGACTCAACGGGAGGGAATGAGCAGTTCATT. Its translation: CASSDSTGGNEQFI.